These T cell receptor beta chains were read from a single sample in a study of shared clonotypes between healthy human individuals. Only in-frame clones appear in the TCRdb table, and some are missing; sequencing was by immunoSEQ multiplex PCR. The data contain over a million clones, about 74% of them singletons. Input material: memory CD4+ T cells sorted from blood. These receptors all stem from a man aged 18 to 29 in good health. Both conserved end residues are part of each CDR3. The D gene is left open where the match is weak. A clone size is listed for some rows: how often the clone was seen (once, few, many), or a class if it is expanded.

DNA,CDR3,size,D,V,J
TGTGCCAGCAGTTTTTGGACAGAGCTCCACTTT,CASSFWTELHF,NA,NA,TRBV2,TRBJ1-6
TGTGCCAGCAGCCAGTTGACTAGCGGGGGGGTATACGAGCAGTACTTC,CASSQLTSGGVYEQYF,NA,TRBD2,TRBV14,TRBJ2-7
TGTGCCAGCAGTGAAGTTTTTAGGGGGCTGTTAAGCAATCAGCCCCAGCATTTT,CASSEVFRGLLSNQPQHF,NA,TRBD1,TRBV6-1,TRBJ1-5
TGTGCCAGCCGAAGGTCTTTCTCGGAATTCGAGCAGTACTTC,CASRRSFSEFEQYF,NA,NA,TRBV27,TRBJ2-7
TGTGCCAGCTGGGGAGATAACTATGGCTACACCTTC,CASWGDNYGYTF,once,NA,TRBV28,TRBJ1-2
TGTGCCAGCAGCCCCGGACTAGCGGGGGTCCAAGAGACCCAGTACTTC,CASSPGLAGVQETQYF,NA,TRBD2,TRBV7-2,TRBJ2-5
TGTGCCAGCTCCTCCCAAGTCATGGGCAAGGGAGAGACCCAGTACTTC,CASSSQVMGKGETQYF,few,NA,TRBV18,TRBJ2-5
TGTGCCAGCAGCAAACGGTGGGGGGGCGGTGAAAAACTGTTTTTT,CASSKRWGGGEKLFF,NA,NA,TRBV27,TRBJ1-4
TGTGCCAGCAGCAAACAAAGCTCCTACGAGCAGTACTTC,CASSKQSSYEQYF,NA,NA,TRBV7-2,TRBJ2-7
TGTGCCAGCAGTTTGAGGCACTCCTACAATGAGCAGTTCTTC,CASSLRHSYNEQFF,once,NA,TRBV27,TRBJ2-1
TGTGCCAGCAGCTTTGACGAGGAGACCCAGTACTTC,CASSFDEETQYF,NA,NA,TRBV5-4,TRBJ2-5
TGTGCCAGCAGCCTCCTTGGACAGGGTTACAATGAGCAGTTCTTC,CASSLLGQGYNEQFF,NA,TRBD1,TRBV5-6,TRBJ2-1
TGTGCCAGCAGCCTGGGGGGGCCAGGAACCGGGGAGCTGTTTTTT,CASSLGGPGTGELFF,NA,NA,TRBV5-4,TRBJ2-2
TGTGCCAGCAGCTACCGGACTAGCGGGACGTTAGCGGAGACCCAGTACTTC,CASSYRTSGTLAETQYF,NA,TRBD2,TRBV5-6,TRBJ2-5
TGTGCCAGCTCACCACCGGCGGTTAGACAGGGAGGCGAGCAGTACTTC,CASSPPAVRQGGEQYF,NA,NA,TRBV18,TRBJ2-7
TGTGCCACCAGTGAATTGGGACACAGCAATCAGCCCCAGCATTTT,CATSELGHSNQPQHF,few,NA,TRBV19,TRBJ1-5
TGTGCCATCAAAGCTAGCGGGGGGGATTCCTACAATGAGCAGTTCTTC,CAIKASGGDSYNEQFF,few,TRBD2,TRBV10-3,TRBJ2-1
TGTGCCAGCAGTTTATCGGGGACAGGGGTCCCAGATACGCAGTATTTT,CASSLSGTGVPDTQYF,NA,TRBD1,TRBV27,TRBJ2-3
TGTGCCAGCAGCGTAGTACACAATTCGGCCTATGGCTACACCTTC,CASSVVHNSAYGYTF,NA,NA,TRBV9,TRBJ1-2
TGTGCCAGCAGCAACTCCCATCATTCGCTCCGTGTCAATGAGCAGTTCTTC,CASSNSHHSLRVNEQFF,NA,NA,TRBV21-1,TRBJ2-1
TGCGCCAGCAGCCAGGACAGAGGGTTGAGGGACCAAGCTTTCTTT,CASSQDRGLRDQAFF,few,NA,TRBV5-1,TRBJ1-1
TGTGCCAGCAGGGCGATTGGGCGCGGAGATACGCAGTATTTT,CASRAIGRGDTQYF,NA,NA,TRBV6-5,TRBJ2-3
TGTGCCAGCAGTTCCCTAGCTGACGAGCAGTTCTTC,CASSSLADEQFF,NA,NA,TRBV28,TRBJ2-1
TGCGCCAGCAGCCCTCTGGGGGGTCCTAATGAAAAACTGTTTTTT,CASSPLGGPNEKLFF,many,NA,TRBV5-1,TRBJ1-4
TGTGCCAGCAGCTTACGGGCGGCAGGGAGTAACTATGGCTACACCTTC,CASSLRAAGSNYGYTF,many,NA,TRBV7-8,TRBJ1-2
TGTGCCAGCAGCAGGAGTGACAGGAATAAAAACATTCAGTACTTC,CASSRSDRNKNIQYF,NA,NA,TRBV5-8,TRBJ2-4
TGTGCCAGCAGTTCAAACCCCCGGGACCCCTATGGCTACACCTTC,CASSSNPRDPYGYTF,NA,NA,TRBV6-5,TRBJ1-2
TGCGCCAGCAGCCAAGAGTGGACAGCCGGGGAGCTGTTTTTT,CASSQEWTAGELFF,NA,NA,TRBV4-1,TRBJ2-2
TGTGCCAGCAGTGAGCAGACAGGGAACCAGCCCCAGCATTTT,CASSEQTGNQPQHF,once,TRBD1,TRBV2,TRBJ1-5
TGTGCCAGCAGCTTGCTCGGACAGGGAATCACAGATACGCAGTATTTT,CASSLLGQGITDTQYF,NA,TRBD1,TRBV5-4,TRBJ2-3
TGTGCCAGCAGCGAAATGGGACAGTTCTATGGCTACACCTTC,CASSEMGQFYGYTF,few,TRBD1,TRBV6-5,TRBJ1-2
TGTGCCAGCAGCTTAGGGCCGTCGGAGCAGTTCTTC,CASSLGPSEQFF,NA,NA,TRBV11-2,TRBJ2-1
TGTGCCAGCAGCCAAGACTTTGGGTCCTACAATGAGCAGTTCTTC,CASSQDFGSYNEQFF,NA,NA,TRBV4-2,TRBJ2-1
TGCGCCAGCAGTGAGCCAGCGGGCGGCCCAGATACGCAGTATTTT,CASSEPAGGPDTQYF,NA,NA,TRBV10-1,TRBJ2-3
TGTGCCAGCAGCACCGGGACAGGGTTTACGCAGTATTTT,CASSTGTGFTQYF,NA,TRBD1,TRBV6-5,TRBJ2-3
TGTGCCTGGGAAACAGGGGGCTCCTACGAGCAGTACTTC,CAWETGGSYEQYF,NA,TRBD1,TRBV30,TRBJ2-7
TGTGCCAGCAGCGCCCTGGGGGGCTCCTACAATGAGCAGTTCTTC,CASSALGGSYNEQFF,NA,NA,TRBV9,TRBJ2-1
TGTGCCAGCTCACCACCGACAGGGGGCTACGAGCAGTACTTC,CASSPPTGGYEQYF,NA,TRBD1,TRBV18,TRBJ2-7
TGTGCCAGCAGCGGGGACAGGGGGCTGGGTGGCTACACCTTC,CASSGDRGLGGYTF,NA,TRBD1,TRBV5-6,TRBJ1-2
TGTGCCAGCAGCTTGGGGCGGCTGGAGAACGAGCAGTACTTC,CASSLGRLENEQYF,once,NA,TRBV5-4,TRBJ2-7
TGTGCCAGCAGCTTAGAGGGGGCAGATACGCAGTATTTT,CASSLEGADTQYF,NA,NA,TRBV7-2,TRBJ2-3
TGTGCCAGCAGCTCCCATTACGAGCAGTTCTTC,CASSSHYEQFF,NA,NA,TRBV28,TRBJ2-1
TGTGCCAGCAGTGGATCCGGCAGGGGAGGACAGCCCCAGCATTTT,CASSGSGRGGQPQHF,NA,NA,TRBV2,TRBJ1-5
TGTGCCAGCAATGGACAGGGAGGTAATGAAAAACTGTTTTTT,CASNGQGGNEKLFF,few,TRBD1,TRBV2,TRBJ1-4
TGCAGCGGCGCCGAGATGGGGGGGATCTCCTACGAGCAGTACTTC,CSGAEMGGISYEQYF,NA,TRBD2,TRBV29-1,TRBJ2-7
TGTGCCAGCAGTAGTAGGGACAGCACTAATGAAAAACTGTTTTTT,CASSSRDSTNEKLFF,once,TRBD1,TRBV28,TRBJ1-4
TGTGCCACCAGCGGAAATACAGGGGGTTCGGGCGAGCAGTACTTC,CATSGNTGGSGEQYF,NA,TRBD1,TRBV15,TRBJ2-7
TGTGCCAGCAGCGCCAGGACTAGCGGGGAGACAGATACGCAGTATTTT,CASSARTSGETDTQYF,NA,TRBD2,TRBV7-3,TRBJ2-3
TGTGCCAGCAGCCGACAGAACACCTACGAGCAGTACTTC,CASSRQNTYEQYF,few,NA,TRBV7-9,TRBJ2-7
TGTGCCAGCAGTGAAGAAACATGGGGCTACACCTTC,CASSEETWGYTF,few,NA,TRBV6-1,TRBJ1-2
TGTGCCAGCAGTGACCGGGACAGGGGGGCCTACGAGCAGTACTTC,CASSDRDRGAYEQYF,NA,TRBD1,TRBV6-6,TRBJ2-7
TGTGCCAGCTCACCAAGGACTGCAGGGGCCCAGTACTTC,CASSPRTAGAQYF,NA,NA,TRBV18,TRBJ2-5
TGTGCCAGTCGACAGGACCCTTGGAATGAGCAGTTCTTC,CASRQDPWNEQFF,NA,NA,TRBV6-1,TRBJ2-1
TGTGCCAGCAGCGGACAGGGTTTAACTGAAGCTTTCTTT,CASSGQGLTEAFF,once,TRBD1,TRBV6-1,TRBJ1-1